This TCR beta chain was retrieved from a study of T cell responses to AZD1222 COVID-19 vaccine. Study details: Both about-4-week and about-12-week second-dose recipients were combined.

The table came from immunoSEQ multiplex PCR; TCRdb's copy has only in-frame clones and leaves some out. The top ten clones hold about 5% of a sample with 99,000 or so clones, about 94% of them seen once. Trimming shortened V by 2 bases and J by 6 bases, and 3 bases separated the two germline ends. Germline V gives CDR1 SGDLS, CDR2 YYNGEE. CDR3 size: 10 residues. Sequencing used peripheral blood, obtained on day 0 of AZD1222 vaccination. The chain links TRBV9 to TRBJ2-7; no reliable D call. The receptor was isolated from an adult in good health. CDR3 sequence: CASSVSEQYF. CDR3 nucleotide sequence: TGTGCCAGCAGCGTCAGCGAGCAGTACTTC.